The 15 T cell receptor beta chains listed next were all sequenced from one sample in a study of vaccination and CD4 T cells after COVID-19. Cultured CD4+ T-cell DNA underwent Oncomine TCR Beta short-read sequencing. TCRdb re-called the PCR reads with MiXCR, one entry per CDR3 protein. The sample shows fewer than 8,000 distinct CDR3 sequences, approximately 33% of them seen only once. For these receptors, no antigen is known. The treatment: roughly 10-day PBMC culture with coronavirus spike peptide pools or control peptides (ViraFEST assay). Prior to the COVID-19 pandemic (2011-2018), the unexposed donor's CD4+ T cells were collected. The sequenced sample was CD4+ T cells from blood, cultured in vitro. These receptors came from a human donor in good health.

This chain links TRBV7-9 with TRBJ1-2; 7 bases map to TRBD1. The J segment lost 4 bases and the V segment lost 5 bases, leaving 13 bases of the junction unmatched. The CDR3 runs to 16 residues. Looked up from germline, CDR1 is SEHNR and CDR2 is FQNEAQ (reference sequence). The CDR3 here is CASSPRRDSISYGYTF. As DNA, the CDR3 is TGTGCCAGCAGCCCCCGCCGGGACAGCATCTCCTATGGCTACACCTTC.

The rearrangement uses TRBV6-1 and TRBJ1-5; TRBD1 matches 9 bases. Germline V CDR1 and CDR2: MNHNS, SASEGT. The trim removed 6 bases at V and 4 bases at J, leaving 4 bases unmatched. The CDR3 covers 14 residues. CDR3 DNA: TGTGCCAGCAGGACCGGACAGGGGAATCAGCCCCAGCATTTT. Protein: CASRTGQGNQPQHF.

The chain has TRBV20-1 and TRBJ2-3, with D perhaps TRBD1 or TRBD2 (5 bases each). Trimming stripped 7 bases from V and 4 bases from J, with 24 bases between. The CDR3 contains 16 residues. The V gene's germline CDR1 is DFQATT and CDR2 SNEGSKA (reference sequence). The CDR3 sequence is CSGIGGEDGASDTQYF. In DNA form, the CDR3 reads TGCAGTGGAATTGGGGGTGAGGATGGGGCATCAGATACGCAGTATTTT.

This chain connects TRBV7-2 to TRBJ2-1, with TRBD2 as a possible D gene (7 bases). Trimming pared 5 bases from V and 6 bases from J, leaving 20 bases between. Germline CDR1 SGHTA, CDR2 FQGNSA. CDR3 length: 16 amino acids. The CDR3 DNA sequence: TGTGCCAGCAGCCAGGGGACTAACCTTGCTAGCAATGAGCAGTTCTTC. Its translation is CASSQGTNLASNEQFF.

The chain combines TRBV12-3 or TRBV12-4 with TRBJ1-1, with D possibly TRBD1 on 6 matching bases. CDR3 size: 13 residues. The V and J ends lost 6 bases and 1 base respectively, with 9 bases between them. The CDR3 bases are TGTGCCAGCAGACAGGGACAGAACACTGAAGCTTTCTTT. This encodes CASRQGQNTEAFF.

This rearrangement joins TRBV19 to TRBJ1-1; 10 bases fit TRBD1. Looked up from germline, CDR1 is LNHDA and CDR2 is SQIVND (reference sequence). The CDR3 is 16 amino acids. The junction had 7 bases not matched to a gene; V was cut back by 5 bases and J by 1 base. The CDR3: CASSVGQGLENTEAFF. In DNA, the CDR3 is TGTGCCAGTAGTGTGGGACAGGGGTTAGAGAACACTGAAGCTTTCTTT.

Here the CDR3 DNA reads TGTGCCAGCGTTACTGTCTATGGCTACACCTTC. It yields the protein CASVTVYGYTF. This sequence joins TRBV19 and TRBJ1-2; D remains ambiguous. CDR3 length equals 11 residues. V lost 9 bases and J 4 bases, leaving 9 bases between the germline ends. The germline V gene encodes CDR1 LNHDA and CDR2 SQIVND (reference sequence).

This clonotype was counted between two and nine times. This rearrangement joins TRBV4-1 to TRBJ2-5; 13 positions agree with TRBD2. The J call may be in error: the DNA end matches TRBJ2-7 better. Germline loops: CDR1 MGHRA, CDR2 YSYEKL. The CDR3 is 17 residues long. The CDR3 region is CASSQDRTSGRGYEQYF. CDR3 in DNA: TGCGCCAGCAGCCAAGATCGTACTAGCGGGAGGGGTTACGAGCAGTACTTC.

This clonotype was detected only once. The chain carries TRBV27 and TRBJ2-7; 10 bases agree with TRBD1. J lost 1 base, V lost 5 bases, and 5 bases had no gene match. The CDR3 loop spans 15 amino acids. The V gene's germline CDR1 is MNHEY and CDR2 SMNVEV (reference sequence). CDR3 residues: CASSPGQGKSYEQYF. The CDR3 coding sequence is TGTGCCAGCAGTCCGGGACAGGGGAAATCCTACGAGCAGTACTTC.

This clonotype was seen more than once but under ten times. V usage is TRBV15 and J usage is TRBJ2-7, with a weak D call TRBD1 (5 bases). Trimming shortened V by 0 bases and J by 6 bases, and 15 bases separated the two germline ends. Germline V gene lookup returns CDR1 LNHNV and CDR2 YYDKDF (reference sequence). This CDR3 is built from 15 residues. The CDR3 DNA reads TGTGCCACCAGCAGAGATTTGTCAGGGTATGGCGAGCAGTACTTC. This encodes CATSRDLSGYGEQYF.

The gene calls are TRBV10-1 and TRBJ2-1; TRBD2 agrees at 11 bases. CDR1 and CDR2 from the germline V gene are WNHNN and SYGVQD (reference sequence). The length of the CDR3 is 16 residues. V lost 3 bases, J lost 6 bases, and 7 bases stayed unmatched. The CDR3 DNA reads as TGCGCCAGCAGTGATACTACTAGCGGGAGAGGCAATGAGCAGTTCTTC. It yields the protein CASSDTTSGRGNEQFF.

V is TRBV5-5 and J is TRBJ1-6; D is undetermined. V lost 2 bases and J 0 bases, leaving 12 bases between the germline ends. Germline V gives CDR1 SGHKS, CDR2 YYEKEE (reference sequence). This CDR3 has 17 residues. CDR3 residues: CASSFERITSYNSPLHF. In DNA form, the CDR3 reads TGTGCCAGCAGCTTCGAACGGATCACCTCCTATAATTCACCCCTCCACTTT.

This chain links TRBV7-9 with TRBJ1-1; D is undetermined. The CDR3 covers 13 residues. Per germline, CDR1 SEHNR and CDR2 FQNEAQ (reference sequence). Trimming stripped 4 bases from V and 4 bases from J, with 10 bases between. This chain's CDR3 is CASSYGDSTEAFF. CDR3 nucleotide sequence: TGTGCCAGCAGCTACGGGGATTCCACTGAAGCTTTCTTT.

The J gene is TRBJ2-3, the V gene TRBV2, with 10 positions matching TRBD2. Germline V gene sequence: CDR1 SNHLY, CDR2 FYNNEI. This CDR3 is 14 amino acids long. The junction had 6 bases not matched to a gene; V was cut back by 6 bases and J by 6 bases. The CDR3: CASSPGLASDTQYF. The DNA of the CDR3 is TGTGCCAGCAGCCCGGGACTAGCGTCCGATACGCAGTATTTT.

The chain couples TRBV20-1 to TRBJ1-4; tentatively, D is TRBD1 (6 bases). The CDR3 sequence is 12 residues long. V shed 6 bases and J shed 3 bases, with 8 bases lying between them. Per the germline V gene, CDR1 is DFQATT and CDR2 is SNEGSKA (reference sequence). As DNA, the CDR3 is TGCAGTGCGAGGGGGGCTAATGAAAAACTGTTTTTT. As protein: CSARGANEKLFF.